This T cell receptor beta chain was sequenced for a study of T cells in Graves' hyperthyroidism and ophthalmopathy. Broader study findings: Most clonotypes expanded in thyroid above 0.001 were likewise present in blood.

Researchers amplified the TCR beta CDR3 regions from RNA transcripts. A first-round RT-PCR of the TCR CDR3 used the HTBI primer set. Via MiXCR, TCRdb re-called the multiplex PCR reads, giving one row per CDR3 protein. Among hundreds of thousands of distinct CDR3 sequences, about 14% were seen once, and the ten largest hold approximately 13%. This clonotype was seen repeatedly, ten times or more. The target antigen is unknown. CDR3 size: 15 residues. V was shortened by 0 bases and J by 4 bases, with 14 bases between the two germline ends. Germline CDR1 DFQATT, CDR2 SNEGSKA (reference sequence). The chain couples TRBV20-1 to TRBJ2-3; tentatively, D is TRBD2 (5 bases). Material: blood. This TCR came from a woman in her forties or fifties with Graves' ophthalmopathy. The CDR3 is CSARDLTTGPDTQYF. The DNA of the CDR3 is TGCAGTGCTAGAGATCTGACTACCGGGCCAGATACGCAGTATTTT.